The 9 T cell receptor beta chains given below trace back to one sample, sequenced in a study of PD-L1 blockade in urothelial cancer. This sample's time point: pretreatment peripheral blood. Profiling relied on immunoSEQ multiplex PCR, and the TCRdb table lists in-frame clones only, not all of them. Of about 88,000 clones listed, roughly 90% were seen once; the top ten hold over 0.95%. The sequences come from PBMCs, collected around atezolizumab (anti-PD-L1) treatment. These receptors all stem from a woman at least 80 years old with urothelial cancer.

This clone was seen once. The chain employs TRBV10-3 and TRBJ1-1, with TRBD1 as a possible D gene (5 bases). This CDR3 spans 15 amino acids. Trimming left V 7 bases short and J 3 bases short, with 18 bases between. Germline V gives CDR1 ENHRY, CDR2 SYGVKD. The CDR3 DNA is TGTGCCATCAAGGACATTACTTCGGGGGACACTGAAGCTTTCTTT. It is translated as CAIKDITSGDTEAFF.

The J gene is TRBJ1-1, the V gene TRBV19, with D possibly matching TRBD1 (5 bases). V lost 7 bases and J 0 bases, leaving 12 bases between the germline ends. CDR1 and CDR2 from the germline V gene are LNHDA and SQIVND (reference sequence). This CDR3 region has 14 residues. The CDR3 nucleotides read TGTGCCAGTAACCAGGGTGGCATGAACACTGAAGCTTTCTTT. Translation: CASNQGGMNTEAFF.

The rearrangement joins TRBV7-9 to TRBJ2-1, with TRBD2 identical over 12 bases. V trimming: 0 bases; J trimming: 8 bases; junction bases outside the gene matches: 11. The CDR3 has 18 residues. From germline, CDR1 is SEHNR and CDR2 FQNEAQ (reference sequence). In nucleotides, the CDR3 is TGTGCCAGCAGCTTAGCGGTACGGGCGACTAGCGGGAGTGATGAGCAGTTCTTC. Translating it yields CASSLAVRATSGSDEQFF.

In this sample, this clone turned up once. The chain joins TRBV18 to TRBJ2-1; 7 bases fit TRBD1. Germline CDR1 is KGHSH and CDR2 is LQKENI. This CDR3 has 14 amino acids. The J segment lost 2 bases and the V segment lost 2 bases, leaving 0 bases of the junction unmatched. The CDR3 sequence: CASSPGTAYNEQFF. DNA for the CDR3: TGTGCCAGCTCACCAGGGACAGCCTACAATGAGCAGTTCTTC.

The V and J genes are TRBV5-1 and TRBJ2-3; no reliable D call. The length of the CDR3 is 23 residues. CDR1 is SGHRS and CDR2 is YFSETQ in the germline V gene. V lost 1 base to trimming and J lost 1 base, with 34 bases between them. The CDR3 nucleotides read TGCGCCAGCAGCTTGTGCGGATCCGGAAGGCCCCCCAAAGTAAGTAGGTGCACAGATACGCAGTATTTT. Its translation is CASSLCGSGRPPKVSRCTDTQYF.

The sample holds a few counts of this clone. The chain carries TRBV18 and TRBJ1-1; D unclear. The CDR3 contains 15 residues. Germline lookup yields CDR1 KGHSH and CDR2 LQKENI. V was pared by 1 base and J by 0 bases, with 9 bases between. The chain's CDR3 is CASSPRTGMNTEAFF. DNA for the CDR3: TGTGCCAGCTCACCACGAACGGGGATGAACACTGAAGCTTTCTTT.

V usage is TRBV28 and J usage is TRBJ1-2; the D gene is possibly TRBD1 (5 bases). The CDR3 is 14 residues long. Looked up from germline, CDR1 is MDHEN and CDR2 is SYDVKM. The V and J ends lost 5 bases and 4 bases respectively, with 14 bases between them. This CDR3 is CASSGAGLGYGYTF. The CDR3 DNA reads as TGTGCCAGCAGTGGGGCGGGGTTGGGCTATGGCTACACCTTC.

This chain uses TRBV19 with TRBJ2-1; 10 bases map to TRBD1. The CDR3 contains 16 residues. J gave up 3 bases and V 9 bases, and 11 bases lay outside the gene matches. The V gene's germline CDR1 is LNHDA and CDR2 SQIVND (reference sequence). The CDR3 protein is CASQLMTGGGYNEQFF. The CDR3 region has the DNA TGTGCCAGCCAACTAATGACAGGGGGCGGCTACAATGAGCAGTTCTTC.

The chain is built from TRBV6-5 and TRBJ1-3; no reliable D call. Trimming left V 4 bases short and J 10 bases short, with 8 bases between. CDR1 and CDR2 (germline): MNHEY, SVGAGI. The CDR3 loop spans 11 amino acids. CDR3 DNA sequence: TGTGCCAGCAGTTCCCACGGGACCATATATTTT. It yields the protein CASSSHGTIYF.